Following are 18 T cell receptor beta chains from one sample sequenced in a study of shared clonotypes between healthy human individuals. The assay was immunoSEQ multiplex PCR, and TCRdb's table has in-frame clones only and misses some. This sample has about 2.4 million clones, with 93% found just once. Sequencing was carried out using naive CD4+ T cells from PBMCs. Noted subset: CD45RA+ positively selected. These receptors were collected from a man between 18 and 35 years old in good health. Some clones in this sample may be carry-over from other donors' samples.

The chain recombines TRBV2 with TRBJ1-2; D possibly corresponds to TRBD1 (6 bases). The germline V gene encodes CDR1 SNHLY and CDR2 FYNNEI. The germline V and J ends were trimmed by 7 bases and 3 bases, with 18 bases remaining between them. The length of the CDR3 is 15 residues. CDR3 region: CASTPRGGLDYGYTF. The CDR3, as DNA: TGTGCCAGCACCCCCCGAGGGGGTCTAGACTATGGCTACACCTTC.

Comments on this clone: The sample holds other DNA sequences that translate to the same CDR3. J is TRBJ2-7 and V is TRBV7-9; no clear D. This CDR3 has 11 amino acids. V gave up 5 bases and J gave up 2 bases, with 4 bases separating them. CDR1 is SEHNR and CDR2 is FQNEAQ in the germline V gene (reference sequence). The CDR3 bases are TGTGCCAGCAGCCGGACCTACGAGCAGTACTTC. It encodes CASSRTYEQYF.

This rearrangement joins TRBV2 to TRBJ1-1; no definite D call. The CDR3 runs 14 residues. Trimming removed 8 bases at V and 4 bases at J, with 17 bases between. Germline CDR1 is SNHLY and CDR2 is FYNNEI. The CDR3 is CASASPDTRTEAFF. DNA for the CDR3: TGTGCCAGCGCCTCTCCAGATACGCGCACTGAAGCTTTCTTT.

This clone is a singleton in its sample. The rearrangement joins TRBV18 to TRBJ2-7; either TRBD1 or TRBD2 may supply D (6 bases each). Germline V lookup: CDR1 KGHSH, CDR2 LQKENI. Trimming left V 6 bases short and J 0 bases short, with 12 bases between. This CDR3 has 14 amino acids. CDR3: CASSRRGDSYEQYF. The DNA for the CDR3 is TGTGCCAGCTCCAGAAGGGGGGACTCCTACGAGCAGTACTTC.

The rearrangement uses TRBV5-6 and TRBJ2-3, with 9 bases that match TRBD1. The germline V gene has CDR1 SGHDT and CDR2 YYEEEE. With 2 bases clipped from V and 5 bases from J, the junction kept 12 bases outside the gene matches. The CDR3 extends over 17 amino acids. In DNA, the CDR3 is TGTGCCAGCAGCTTCCTACCTGGGACAGGGCTGCGAGATACGCAGTATTTT. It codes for CASSFLPGTGLRDTQYF.

The CDR3 is CASSPNRTPFSGNTIYF. CDR3 DNA: TGTGCCAGCTCACCTAACCGGACACCTTTCTCTGGAAACACCATATATTTT. This sequence joins TRBV18 and TRBJ1-3; tentatively, D is TRBD1 (5 bases). CDR3 length: 17 amino acids. The germline V gene encodes CDR1 KGHSH and CDR2 LQKENI. Trimming pared 3 bases from V and 0 bases from J, leaving 15 bases between.

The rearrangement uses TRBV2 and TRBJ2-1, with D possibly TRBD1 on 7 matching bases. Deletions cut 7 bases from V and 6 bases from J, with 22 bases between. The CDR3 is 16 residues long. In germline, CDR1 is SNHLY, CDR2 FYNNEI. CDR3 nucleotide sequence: TGTGCCAGCAAAATCCACGGAGGGGGCGACTCCAATGAGCAGTTCTTC. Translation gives CASKIHGGGDSNEQFF.

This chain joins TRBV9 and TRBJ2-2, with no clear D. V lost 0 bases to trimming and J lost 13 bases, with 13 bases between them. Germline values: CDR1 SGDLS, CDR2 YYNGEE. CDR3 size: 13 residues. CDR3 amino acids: CASSVVGPPVLFF. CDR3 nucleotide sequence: TGTGCCAGCAGCGTAGTAGGGCCCCCAGTGCTGTTTTTT.

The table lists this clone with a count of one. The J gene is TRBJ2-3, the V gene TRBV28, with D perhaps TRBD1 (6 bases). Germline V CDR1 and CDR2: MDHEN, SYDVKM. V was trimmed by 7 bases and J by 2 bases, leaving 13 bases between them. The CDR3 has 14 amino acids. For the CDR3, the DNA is TGTGCCAGCAACCGGGACAAAGTCACAGATACGCAGTATTTT. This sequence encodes CASNRDKVTDTQYF.

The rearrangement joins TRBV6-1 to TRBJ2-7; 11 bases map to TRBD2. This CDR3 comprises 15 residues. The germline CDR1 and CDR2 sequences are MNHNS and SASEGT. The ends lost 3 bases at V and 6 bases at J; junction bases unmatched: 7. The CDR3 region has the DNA TGTGCCAGCAGTGAGACAACTAGCGGGAGTTCCGAGCAGTACTTC. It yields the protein CASSETTSGSSEQYF.

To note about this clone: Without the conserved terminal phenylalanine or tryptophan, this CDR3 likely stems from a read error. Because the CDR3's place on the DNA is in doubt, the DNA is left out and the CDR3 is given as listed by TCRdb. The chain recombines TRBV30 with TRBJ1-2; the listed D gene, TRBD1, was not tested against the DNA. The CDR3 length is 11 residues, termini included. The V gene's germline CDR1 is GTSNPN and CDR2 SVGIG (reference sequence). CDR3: CAWSDQDSQWY.

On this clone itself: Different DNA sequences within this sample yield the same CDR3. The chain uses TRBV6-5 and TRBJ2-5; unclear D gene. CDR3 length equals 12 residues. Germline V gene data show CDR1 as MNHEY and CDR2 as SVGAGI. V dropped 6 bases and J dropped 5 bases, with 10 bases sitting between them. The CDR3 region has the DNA TGTGCCAGCAGGGGCCTGAGGGAGACCCAGTACTTC. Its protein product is CASRGLRETQYF.

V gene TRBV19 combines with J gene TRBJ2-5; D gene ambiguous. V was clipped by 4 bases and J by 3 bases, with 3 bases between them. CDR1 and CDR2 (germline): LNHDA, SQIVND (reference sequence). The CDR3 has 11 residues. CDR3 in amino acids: CASSKKETQYF. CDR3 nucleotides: TGTGCCAGTAGTAAAAAAGAGACCCAGTACTTC.

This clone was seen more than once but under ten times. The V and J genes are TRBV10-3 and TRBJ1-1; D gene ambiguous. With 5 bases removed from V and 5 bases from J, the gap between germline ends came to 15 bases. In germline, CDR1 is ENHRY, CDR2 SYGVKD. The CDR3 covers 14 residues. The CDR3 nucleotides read TGTGCCATCAGTTCGACGGGGAGGGATACTGAAGCTTTCTTT. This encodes CAISSTGRDTEAFF.

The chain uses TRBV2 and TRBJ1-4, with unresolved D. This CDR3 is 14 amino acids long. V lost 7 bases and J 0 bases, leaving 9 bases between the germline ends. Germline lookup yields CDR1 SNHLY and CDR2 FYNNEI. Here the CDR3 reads CASTVGATNEKLFF. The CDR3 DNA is TGTGCCAGCACCGTAGGTGCAACTAATGAAAAACTGTTTTTT.

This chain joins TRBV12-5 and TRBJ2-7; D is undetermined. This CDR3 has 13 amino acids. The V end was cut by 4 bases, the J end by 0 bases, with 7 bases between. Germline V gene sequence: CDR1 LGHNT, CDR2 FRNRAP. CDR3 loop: CASGSDGSYEQYF. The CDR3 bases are TGTGCTAGTGGTTCGGACGGCTCCTACGAGCAGTACTTC. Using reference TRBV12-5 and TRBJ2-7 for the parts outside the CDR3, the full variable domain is DARVTQTPRHKVTEMGQEVTMRCQPILGHNTVFWYRQTMMQGLELLAYFRNRAPLDDSGMPKDRFSAEMPDATLATLKIQPSEPRDSAVYFCASGSDGSYEQYFGPGTRLTVT.

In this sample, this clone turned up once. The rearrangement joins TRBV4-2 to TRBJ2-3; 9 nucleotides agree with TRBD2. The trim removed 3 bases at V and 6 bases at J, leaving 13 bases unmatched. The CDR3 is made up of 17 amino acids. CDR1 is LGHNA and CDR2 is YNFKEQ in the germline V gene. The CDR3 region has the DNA TGTGCCAGCAGCCAGGGATCCGCGGGAGGGCCGGGGGATACGCAGTATTTT. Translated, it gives CASSQGSAGGPGDTQYF.

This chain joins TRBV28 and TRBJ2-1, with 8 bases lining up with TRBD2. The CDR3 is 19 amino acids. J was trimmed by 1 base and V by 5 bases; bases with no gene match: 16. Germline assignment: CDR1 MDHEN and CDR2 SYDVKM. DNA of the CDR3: TGTGCCAGCAGTCCTAGGGCCCCTTCATTAGCGGGATCCTACAATGAGCAGTTCTTC. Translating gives CASSPRAPSLAGSYNEQFF.